This T cell receptor beta chain was retrieved from a study of T cells in localized non-small cell lung cancer. Study conclusions and caveats: Clonality peaked in uninvolved adjacent lung rather than tumor.

TCRdb's table, derived via immunoSEQ multiplex PCR, lists solely in-frame clones and lacks some. The sample includes around 2,700 clones, 25% to 35% of them seen just once. As for this clone: Its cognate antigen is unknown.

V was clipped by 3 bases and J by 4 bases, with 9 bases between them. The CDR3 covers 14 residues. The starting material was lung tumor tissue, obtained before any cancer treatment. The sequence was obtained from a female donor of 60 years or more with stage II squamous cell lung carcinoma. This chain uses TRBV7-1 with TRBJ2-2; possible D gene TRBD2, 6 bases. TRBV7-1 is designated an ORF whose function remains uncertain. The CDR3 DNA reads TGTGCCAGCAGCTCCCTCGGGAGCACCGGGGAGCTGTTTTTT. Encoded protein: CASSSLGSTGELFF.